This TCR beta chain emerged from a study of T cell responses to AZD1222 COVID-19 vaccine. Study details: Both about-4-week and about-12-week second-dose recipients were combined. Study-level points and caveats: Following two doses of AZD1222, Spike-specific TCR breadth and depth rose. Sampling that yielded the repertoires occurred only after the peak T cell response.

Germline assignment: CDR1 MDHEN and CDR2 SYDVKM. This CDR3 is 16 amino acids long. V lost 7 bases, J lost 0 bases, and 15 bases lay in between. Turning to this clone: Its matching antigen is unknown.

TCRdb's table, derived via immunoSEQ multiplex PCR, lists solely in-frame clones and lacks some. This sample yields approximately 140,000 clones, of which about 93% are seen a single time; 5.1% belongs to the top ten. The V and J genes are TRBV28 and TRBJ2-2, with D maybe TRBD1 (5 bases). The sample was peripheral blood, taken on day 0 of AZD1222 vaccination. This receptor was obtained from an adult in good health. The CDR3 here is CASNAGHLANTGELFF. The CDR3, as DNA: TGTGCCAGCAATGCTGGACACCTCGCGAACACCGGGGAGCTGTTTTTT.